The rows below give T cell receptor beta chains drawn from one sample of a study of T cell clones after liver transplantation. Generated by immunoSEQ multiplex PCR, the TCRdb table keeps only in-frame clones and is missing some. This repertoire shows about 33,000 clones, around 96% found once; its top ten account for approximately 26%. Source: CD8+ T cells from blood, taken 12 months after liver transplant. These TCRs come from a human patient who received a liver transplant. T cells may partly derive from the graft donor. The CDR3 runs from the conserved cysteine through the conserved F or W. The order of the fields is clone size, J gene, D gene, V gene, CDR3 DNA, CDR3 protein. The D gene is left open where the match is weak. Only some rows state a clone size, as once, few, many or a class for expanded clones.

clone_size: .
j_call: TRBJ2-1
d_call: .
v_call: TRBV4-2
cdr3_nt: TGTGCCAGCAGCCAAGAGGCGGGGCTAGGTGGCCATGAGCAGTTCTTC
cdr3_aa: CASSQEAGLGGHEQFF

clone_size: .
j_call: TRBJ2-2
d_call: .
v_call: TRBV14
cdr3_nt: TGTGCCAGCAGCCAAGCTAACTACGATATTACCGGGGAGCTGTTTTTT
cdr3_aa: CASSQANYDITGELFF

clone_size: .
j_call: TRBJ2-3
d_call: .
v_call: TRBV19
cdr3_nt: TGTGCCAGTAGTATAGGGGCTAGCACTAACACAGATACGCAGTATTTT
cdr3_aa: CASSIGASTNTDTQYF

clone_size: once
j_call: TRBJ2-1
d_call: .
v_call: TRBV6-6
cdr3_nt: TGTGCCAGCAGCCACTATCGTGGGTCCTACAATGAGCAGTTCTTC
cdr3_aa: CASSHYRGSYNEQFF

clone_size: .
j_call: TRBJ1-5
d_call: .
v_call: TRBV9
cdr3_nt: TGTGCCAGCCTTAGGGCGGTCAATCAGCCCCAGCATTTT
cdr3_aa: CASLRAVNQPQHF

clone_size: .
j_call: TRBJ2-3
d_call: .
v_call: TRBV7-9
cdr3_nt: TGTGCCAGCAGCTTAGGGTTAGCGGACGCAGATACGCAGTATTTT
cdr3_aa: CASSLGLADADTQYF

clone_size: .
j_call: TRBJ2-7
d_call: TRBD1
v_call: TRBV7-9
cdr3_nt: TGTGCCAGCAGCTCAGCGACAGGGCTGGCATTTGAGCAGTACTTC
cdr3_aa: CASSSATGLAFEQYF

clone_size: .
j_call: TRBJ1-1
d_call: .
v_call: TRBV7-9
cdr3_nt: TGTGCCAGCAGCTTAGGTGAAGGGAGGAGGACTGAAGCTTTCTTT
cdr3_aa: CASSLGEGRRTEAFF

clone_size: .
j_call: TRBJ2-1
d_call: .
v_call: TRBV7-9
cdr3_nt: TGTGCCAGCAGCTTAGCGCACAATGAGCAGTTCTTC
cdr3_aa: CASSLAHNEQFF

clone_size: .
j_call: TRBJ2-1
d_call: .
v_call: TRBV19
cdr3_nt: TGTGCCAGTAGTATAGGTTTGGCTAGTGAGCAGTTCTTC
cdr3_aa: CASSIGLASEQFF

clone_size: .
j_call: TRBJ1-2
d_call: TRBD1
v_call: TRBV5-6
cdr3_nt: TGTGCCAGCAGCCAGGGACAGACCTATGGCTACACCTTC
cdr3_aa: CASSQGQTYGYTF

clone_size: .
j_call: TRBJ2-7
d_call: .
v_call: TRBV27
cdr3_nt: TGTGCCAGCAGTCCCCGGGGCCCTTACGAGCAGTACTTC
cdr3_aa: CASSPRGPYEQYF

clone_size: .
j_call: TRBJ1-1
d_call: .
v_call: TRBV5-8
cdr3_nt: TGTGCCAGCAGCTTACCGACAGGTCGGCTCACTGAAGCTTTCTTT
cdr3_aa: CASSLPTGRLTEAFF

clone_size: .
j_call: TRBJ1-2
d_call: .
v_call: TRBV7-9
cdr3_nt: TGTGCCAGCAGCTATCTGGATCGACAGGAGGGCTACACCTTC
cdr3_aa: CASSYLDRQEGYTF

clone_size: once
j_call: TRBJ2-7
d_call: .
v_call: TRBV19
cdr3_nt: TGTGCCAGTAGTATTACTCGTTGGGGCTCCTACGAGCAGTACTTC
cdr3_aa: CASSITRWGSYEQYF

clone_size: .
j_call: TRBJ2-7
d_call: .
v_call: TRBV14
cdr3_nt: TGTGCCAGCTCCCCCCCTGGCTCCTACGAGCAGTACTTC
cdr3_aa: CASSPPGSYEQYF

clone_size: .
j_call: TRBJ1-1
d_call: .
v_call: TRBV5-4
cdr3_nt: TGTGCCAGCAGCTTGTCCCCCAGGGGTTACCTGAACACTGAAGCTTTCTTT
cdr3_aa: CASSLSPRGYLNTEAFF

clone_size: .
j_call: TRBJ2-7
d_call: .
v_call: TRBV4-1
cdr3_nt: TGCGCCAGCAGCCAAAGTCTAGCGTACTCCTACGAGCAGTACTTC
cdr3_aa: CASSQSLAYSYEQYF

clone_size: few
j_call: TRBJ2-7
d_call: TRBD1
v_call: TRBV4-1
cdr3_nt: TGCGCCAGCAGCCACGGACAGGGGGAAGGCTACGAGCAGTACTTC
cdr3_aa: CASSHGQGEGYEQYF

clone_size: .
j_call: TRBJ2-1
d_call: TRBD2
v_call: TRBV7-9
cdr3_nt: TGTGCCAGCAGCGGACTAGCGGGAAACGAGCAGTTCTTC
cdr3_aa: CASSGLAGNEQFF

clone_size: .
j_call: TRBJ2-3
d_call: .
v_call: TRBV19
cdr3_nt: TGTGCCAGTAGTCACACTCGGAGTAGCGGCACAGATACGCAGTATTTT
cdr3_aa: CASSHTRSSGTDTQYF

clone_size: .
j_call: TRBJ1-5
d_call: .
v_call: TRBV2
cdr3_nt: TGTGCCAGCAGTCGCGGGGGGACAAACAATCAGCCCCAGCATTTT
cdr3_aa: CASSRGGTNNQPQHF

clone_size: .
j_call: TRBJ1-4
d_call: .
v_call: TRBV4-1
cdr3_nt: TGCGCCAGCAGCCAAGAGGTGCCAGGGCACGAAAAACTGTTTTTT
cdr3_aa: CASSQEVPGHEKLFF

clone_size: .
j_call: TRBJ2-1
d_call: TRBD2
v_call: TRBV5-1
cdr3_nt: TGCGCCAGCAGCTTGGACATAGCGGGAACCTACAATGAGCAGTTCTTC
cdr3_aa: CASSLDIAGTYNEQFF

clone_size: .
j_call: TRBJ2-3
d_call: .
v_call: TRBV2
cdr3_nt: TGTGCCAGGGGAATAGCTAGCACAGATACGCAGTATTTT
cdr3_aa: CARGIASTDTQYF

clone_size: .
j_call: TRBJ1-5
d_call: TRBD1
v_call: TRBV28
cdr3_nt: TGTGCCAGCAGTTTAGATACAGGGGGCAATCAGCCCCAGCATTTT
cdr3_aa: CASSLDTGGNQPQHF

clone_size: .
j_call: TRBJ2-3
d_call: TRBD1
v_call: TRBV6-1
cdr3_nt: TGTGCCAGCAGTGTGGGACAGGGGTGGTATTTT
cdr3_aa: CASSVGQGWYF

clone_size: .
j_call: TRBJ1-4
d_call: .
v_call: TRBV4-1
cdr3_nt: TGCGCCAGCAGCCAAGGGTCAGGGATCACCTCAGGAGTTTGGAGCGAAAAACTGTTTTTT
cdr3_aa: CASSQGSGITSGVWSEKLFF

clone_size: .
j_call: TRBJ2-7
d_call: .
v_call: TRBV13
cdr3_nt: TGTGCCAGCAGCTGGGGCAGGGGCGCGGTCCCCTACGAGCAGTACTTC
cdr3_aa: CASSWGRGAVPYEQYF

clone_size: .
j_call: TRBJ1-3
d_call: .
v_call: TRBV19
cdr3_nt: TGTGCCAGTAGTATCGGGGAGGCTGGAAACACCATATATTTT
cdr3_aa: CASSIGEAGNTIYF

clone_size: .
j_call: TRBJ1-2
d_call: .
v_call: TRBV27
cdr3_nt: TGTGCCAGCAGAAGTAACTATGGCTACACCTTC
cdr3_aa: CASRSNYGYTF

clone_size: .
j_call: TRBJ2-5
d_call: .
v_call: TRBV30
cdr3_nt: TGTGCCTGGCAGTTTCTAGGACCGGAGGAGACCCAGTACTTC
cdr3_aa: CAWQFLGPEETQYF

clone_size: .
j_call: TRBJ2-5
d_call: .
v_call: TRBV7-9
cdr3_nt: TGTGCCAGCAACTTAGGGCATAGCGGCTACCAAGAGACCCAGTACTTC
cdr3_aa: CASNLGHSGYQETQYF

clone_size: .
j_call: TRBJ2-1
d_call: .
v_call: TRBV29-1
cdr3_nt: TGCAGCGTGCTAACAAGGGGTCGAGACAATGAGCAGTTCTTC
cdr3_aa: CSVLTRGRDNEQFF

clone_size: .
j_call: TRBJ2-7
d_call: TRBD1
v_call: TRBV5-5
cdr3_nt: TGTGCCAGCAGCTTGGCACAGGGGAACTACGAGCAGTACTTC
cdr3_aa: CASSLAQGNYEQYF

clone_size: once
j_call: TRBJ1-5
d_call: .
v_call: TRBV13
cdr3_nt: TGTGCCAGCAGCTTGGGTGCACAGGGCCGAATTCAGCCCCAGCATTTT
cdr3_aa: CASSLGAQGRIQPQHF

clone_size: .
j_call: TRBJ2-7
d_call: TRBD2
v_call: TRBV14
cdr3_nt: TGTGCCAGCAGCCAGGACACTAGCGGCACTTCCTACGAGCAGTACTTC
cdr3_aa: CASSQDTSGTSYEQYF

clone_size: .
j_call: TRBJ1-5
d_call: .
v_call: TRBV21-1
cdr3_nt: TGTGCCAGGGGACCGCCGGGACACCTTAGCAATCAGCCCCAGCATTTT
cdr3_aa: CARGPPGHLSNQPQHF

clone_size: .
j_call: TRBJ2-7
d_call: TRBD2
v_call: TRBV14
cdr3_nt: TGTGCCAGCAGCCAATTTGGGGAGACTAGCGGGACCCACGAGCAGTACTTC
cdr3_aa: CASSQFGETSGTHEQYF

clone_size: .
j_call: TRBJ2-7
d_call: .
v_call: TRBV19
cdr3_nt: TGTGCCAGTAGCCGTCCCGGGTCAAGCTCCTACGAGCAGTACTTC
cdr3_aa: CASSRPGSSSYEQYF

clone_size: .
j_call: TRBJ2-1
d_call: TRBD2
v_call: TRBV27
cdr3_nt: TGTGCCAGCGCTCAGGGCGGGAGAGTGTATGAGCAGTTCTTC
cdr3_aa: CASAQGGRVYEQFF

clone_size: .
j_call: TRBJ2-7
d_call: .
v_call: TRBV28
cdr3_nt: TGTGCCAGCAGTTTGGTCACACAAGTAACCCACTACGAGCAGTACTTC
cdr3_aa: CASSLVTQVTHYEQYF

clone_size: .
j_call: TRBJ2-7
d_call: TRBD2
v_call: TRBV4-2
cdr3_nt: TGTGCCAGCAGCCGTCGACTAGCGGAGGGCTACGAGCAGTACTTC
cdr3_aa: CASSRRLAEGYEQYF

clone_size: .
j_call: TRBJ2-7
d_call: TRBD1
v_call: TRBV9
cdr3_nt: TGTGCCAGCAGCCCTGGTTGGGGGACAGACGAGCAGTACTTC
cdr3_aa: CASSPGWGTDEQYF

clone_size: .
j_call: TRBJ2-7
d_call: .
v_call: TRBV9
cdr3_nt: TGTGCCAGCAGCGTAGCAACCGAACAGGTCCCCTCCTACGAGCAGTACTTC
cdr3_aa: CASSVATEQVPSYEQYF

clone_size: once
j_call: TRBJ2-1
d_call: .
v_call: TRBV10-3
cdr3_nt: TGTGCCGTAGGAGGAGGTTACAATGAGCAGTTCTTC
cdr3_aa: CAVGGGYNEQFF

clone_size: .
j_call: TRBJ2-7
d_call: .
v_call: TRBV11-3
cdr3_nt: TGTGCCAGCAGCTTAGAGAGGGGTAGCTCCTACGAGCAGTACTTC
cdr3_aa: CASSLERGSSYEQYF

clone_size: .
j_call: TRBJ2-3
d_call: TRBD1
v_call: TRBV12-5
cdr3_nt: TGTGCTAGTGGTTCTATGACAGGGCCCACAGATACGCAGTATTTT
cdr3_aa: CASGSMTGPTDTQYF

clone_size: .
j_call: TRBJ2-3
d_call: .
v_call: TRBV11-2
cdr3_nt: TGTGCCAGCAGCTTAGCGGGAGCGACAGATACGCAGTATTTT
cdr3_aa: CASSLAGATDTQYF

clone_size: .
j_call: TRBJ1-1
d_call: .
v_call: TRBV7-2
cdr3_nt: TGTGCCAGCAGCTTGGGCAGGGCGGGCACTGAAGCTTTCTTT
cdr3_aa: CASSLGRAGTEAFF

clone_size: .
j_call: TRBJ2-2
d_call: .
v_call: TRBV28
cdr3_nt: TGTGCCAGCAGTTTATTGGGGGGAACCGGGGAGCTGTTTTTT
cdr3_aa: CASSLLGGTGELFF

clone_size: .
j_call: TRBJ2-7
d_call: .
v_call: TRBV7-7
cdr3_nt: TGTGCTAGCAGCTTAGGCTCCGGCACAGACTACGAGCAGTACTTC
cdr3_aa: CASSLGSGTDYEQYF

clone_size: .
j_call: TRBJ2-7
d_call: TRBD1
v_call: TRBV27
cdr3_nt: TGTGCCAGCAGTCCCCGGGACAGGGGCCACGAGCAGTACTTC
cdr3_aa: CASSPRDRGHEQYF

clone_size: .
j_call: TRBJ2-7
d_call: .
v_call: TRBV9
cdr3_nt: TGTGCCAGCAGCCCCACCGGTTTCCCCTACGAGCAGTACTTC
cdr3_aa: CASSPTGFPYEQYF